The present T cell receptor beta chain was sequenced within a study of T cell changes during pregnancy in multiple sclerosis. Only in-frame clones appear in the TCRdb table, and some are missing; sequencing was by immunoSEQ multiplex PCR. The table has roughly 110,000 clones, around 92% seen once. Germline V gene lookup returns CDR1 SGHNT and CDR2 YYREEE (reference sequence). The CDR3 totals 14 residues. The V end lost 3 bases, the J end lost 2 bases, and 9 bases lay between the germline ends. This sequence originates from a female donor in good health, enrolled as a control in a pregnancy study. This chain uses TRBV5-4 with TRBJ1-3; the D gene is possibly TRBD1 (5 bases). The source was peripheral blood, collected in the third trimester of pregnancy. The CDR3 nucleotides read TGTGCCAGCAGCTCGGGGGGAGCTGGAAACACCATATATTTT. This sequence encodes CASSSGGAGNTIYF.